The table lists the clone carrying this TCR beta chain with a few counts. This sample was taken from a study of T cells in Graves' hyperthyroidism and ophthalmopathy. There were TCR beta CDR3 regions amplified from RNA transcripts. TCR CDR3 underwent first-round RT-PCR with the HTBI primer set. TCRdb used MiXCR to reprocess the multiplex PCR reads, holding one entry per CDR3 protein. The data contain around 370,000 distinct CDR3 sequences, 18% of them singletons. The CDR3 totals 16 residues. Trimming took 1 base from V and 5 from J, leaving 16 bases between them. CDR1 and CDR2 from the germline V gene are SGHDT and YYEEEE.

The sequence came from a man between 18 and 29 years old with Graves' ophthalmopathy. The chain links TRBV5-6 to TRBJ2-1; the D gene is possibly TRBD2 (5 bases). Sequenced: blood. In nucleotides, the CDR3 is TGTGCCAGCAGCTTGCCGGGGAGTTCCCTACACAATGAGCAGTTCTTC. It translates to CASSLPGSSLHNEQFF.